These T cell receptor beta chains were read from a single sample in a study of blood T cell repertoires in COVID-19. TCRdb's copy holds only in-frame clones and misses some; the assay was immunoSEQ multiplex PCR. The repertoire holds fewer than 200,000 clones, about 80% seen once, with 5.5% to 8.5% in the top ten. Source material: peripheral blood. The receptors come from a man between 60 and 70 years old with acute or convalescent COVID-19. Both conserved end residues are part of each CDR3. The D gene is left open where the match is weak. Only part of the rows carry a size: once, few, many, or a class if the clone is expanded.

D gene	clone size	V gene	J gene	CDR3 protein	CDR3 DNA
-	-	TRBV19	TRBJ2-7	CASSIGRDEPRGEQYF	TGTGCCAGTAGTATAGGTCGGGACGAACCTAGGGGGGAGCAGTACTTC
TRBD2	-	TRBV2	TRBJ2-1	CASSGGFVGTSAYNEQFF	TGTGCCAGCAGTGGGGGGTTCGTCGGGACTAGCGCCTACAATGAGCAGTTCTTC
-	-	TRBV7-8	TRBJ1-5	CASSLGGRGNQPQHF	TGTGCCAGCAGCTTAGGAGGTCGGGGGAATCAGCCCCAGCATTTT
-	-	TRBV27	TRBJ1-5	CASRRDTGQPQHF	TGTGCCAGCAGGAGGGACACGGGACAGCCCCAGCATTTT
-	-	TRBV29-1	TRBJ2-2	CSVFAGWGTGELFF	TGCAGCGTTTTCGCGGGGTGGGGCACCGGGGAGCTGTTTTTT
-	-	TRBV23-1	TRBJ1-4	CASKTSGDFNEKLFF	TGCGCCAGCAAGACCTCGGGGGACTTCAATGAAAAACTGTTTTTT
TRBD1	-	TRBV18	TRBJ1-6	CASSTKTGVGSPLHF	TGTGCCAGCTCCACAAAGACAGGGGTAGGGTCACCCCTCCACTTT
-	-	TRBV15	TRBJ1-1	CATSRGLTGEAFF	TGTGCCACCAGCAGAGGTCTGACAGGCGAAGCTTTCTTT
TRBD2	-	TRBV24-1	TRBJ2-3	CATSGGGMVADTQYF	TGTGCCACCAGTGGCGGGGGGATGGTCGCAGATACGCAGTATTTT
-	-	TRBV7-9	TRBJ2-3	CASSFEGADTQYF	TGTGCCAGCAGCTTCGAGGGCGCGGATACGCAGTATTTT
-	-	TRBV4-3	TRBJ1-2	CASSQAAGAYGYTF	TGCGCCAGCAGCCAAGCTGCGGGCGCATATGGCTACACCTTC
-	few	TRBV20-1	TRBJ2-7	CRRMPSYEQYF	TGCAGGAGAATGCCCTCCTACGAGCAGTACTTC
-	-	TRBV7-8	TRBJ1-2	CASSMRDFNYGYTF	TGTGCCAGCAGCATGCGGGACTTTAACTATGGCTACACCTTC
-	-	TRBV9	TRBJ1-2	CASSSLYGYTF	TGTGCCAGCAGCTCACTCTATGGCTACACCTTC
TRBD2	-	TRBV5-5	TRBJ2-1	CASSLQLAASYNEQFF	TGTGCCAGCAGCTTGCAACTAGCGGCCTCCTACAATGAGCAGTTCTTC
-	few	TRBV24-1	TRBJ1-1	CATRGEGLNTEAFF	TGTGCCACCAGGGGGGAGGGATTGAACACTGAAGCTTTCTTT
-	few	TRBV3-1/TRBV3-2	TRBJ2-7	CASSQDRVYGSYEQYF	TGTGCCAGCAGCCAAGACAGGGTTTATGGATCCTACGAGCAGTACTTC
TRBD1	-	TRBV6-5	TRBJ1-2	CASNPRSGTGYGYTF	TGTGCCAGCAACCCGCGTTCCGGGACAGGGTATGGCTACACCTTC
TRBD2	-	TRBV5-1	TRBJ2-1	CASRTTSDSSYNEQFF	TGCGCCAGCAGGACAACTAGCGATTCTTCCTACAATGAGCAGTTCTTC
TRBD2	-	TRBV11-2	TRBJ2-7	CASSLYLVGGGSKYEQYF	TGTGCCAGCAGCTTATATCTAGTTGGCGGGGGTAGTAAGTACGAGCAGTACTTC
-	-	TRBV25-1	TRBJ1-1	CASSELTGRDTEAFF	TGTGCCAGCAGTGAACTTACAGGGAGGGACACTGAAGCTTTCTTT
-	-	TRBV3-1/TRBV3-2	TRBJ2-3	CASSQDGPRTQYF	TGTGCCAGCAGCCAAGATGGCCCGAGGACGCAGTATTTT
-	-	TRBV6-6	TRBJ1-5	CASTYDNNQPQHF	TGTGCCAGCACCTATGACAATAATCAGCCCCAGCATTTT
-	once	TRBV4-3	TRBJ2-2	CASSQESGYAGELFF	TGCGCCAGCAGCCAAGAATCGGGGTACGCCGGGGAGCTGTTTTTT
TRBD1	-	TRBV19	TRBJ1-2	CASSPQADRGRGYTF	TGTGCCAGTAGTCCCCAAGCGGACAGGGGTCGAGGCTACACCTTC
-	-	TRBV19	TRBJ1-4	CASNPLAATNEKLFF	TGTGCCAGTAACCCTTTGGCGGCAACTAATGAAAAACTGTTTTTT